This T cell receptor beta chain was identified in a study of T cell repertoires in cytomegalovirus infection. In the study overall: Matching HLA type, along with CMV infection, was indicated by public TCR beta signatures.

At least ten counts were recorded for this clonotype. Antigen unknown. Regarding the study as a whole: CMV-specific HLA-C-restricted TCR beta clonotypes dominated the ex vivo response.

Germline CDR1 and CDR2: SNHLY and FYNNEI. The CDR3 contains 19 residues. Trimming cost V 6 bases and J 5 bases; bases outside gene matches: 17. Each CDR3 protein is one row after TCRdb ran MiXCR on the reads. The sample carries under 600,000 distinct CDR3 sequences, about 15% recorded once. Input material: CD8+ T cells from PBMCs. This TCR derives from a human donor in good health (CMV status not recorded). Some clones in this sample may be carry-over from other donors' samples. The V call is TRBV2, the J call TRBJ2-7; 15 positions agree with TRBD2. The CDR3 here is CASRDPRTSGRAIINEQYF. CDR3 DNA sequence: TGTGCCAGCAGGGATCCTAGGACTAGCGGGAGGGCCATCATTAACGAGCAGTACTTC.